This note documents a single TCR beta chain sequence. 60 Vbeta and 13 Jbeta primers were used in PCR. The method was immunoSEQ multiplex PCR; TCRdb's version includes in-frame clones alone and lacks a portion of them. The sample holds approximately 140,000 clones, approximately 82% seen once. Trimming removed 0 bases from V and 0 bases from J; junction bases left unmatched: 5. CDR1 is SGHRS, CDR2 YFSETQ, per germline. CDR3 length equals 16 residues. These data come from a study of cytomegalovirus exposure and HLA in healthy donors. The sequenced material came from PBMCs. J is TRBJ2-7 and V is TRBV5-1, with 8 bases fitting TRBD2. This receptor was identified in a woman aged 40 to 50 in good health and CMV-seronegative. The CDR3 coding sequence is TGCGCCAGCAGCTTGGGATTAACTAGCGGCTCCTACGAGCAGTACTTC. This encodes CASSLGLTSGSYEQYF.